The entry that follows covers one T cell receptor (beta chain) sequence. Its antigen is unknown. The input lacks base qualities; no much larger clone sits a single base away. Patients with autoimmune disease history or receiving systemic immunosuppression were excluded from the trial. Peripheral blood for TCR sequencing was collected from all dose cohorts at baseline, on cycle 4 day 1, and on cycle 7 day 1. Samples came from an open-label, multicenter, first-in-human phase I dose-escalation trial of ivuxolimab. Adults with locally advanced or metastatic melanoma, renal cell carcinoma, hepatocellular carcinoma or head and neck squamous cell carcinoma were enrolled in the trial. CD4+ and CD8+ T cells were sorted separately from peripheral blood before TCR sequencing. The CDR3 has 14 amino acids, counting the end cysteine and phenylalanine. Only CDR3 DNA remains: 42 bases, in frame from the first base. Looking up the germline V gene yields CDR1 LGHNA and CDR2 YNFKEQ. V sheds 0 bases and J sheds 2 bases, leaving 5 bases between their ends.

Genomic DNA was extracted from sorted cells for sequencing of the TCRbeta CDR3 region. The immunoSEQ Assay was used to sequence the TCRbeta CDR3 regions. TCRdb took over this immuneACCESS table, retaining in-frame rearrangements with V and J assigned. Such tables are incomplete; in checked studies, under half of the missing clones stem from an unresolved V gene, and the remainder is unexplained. The sample table contains more than 45,000 clones; only one count was recorded for about 88% of them. The ten largest clonotypes hold around 1.5% of the sample. The sample is drawn from a study of OX40 agonist ivuxolimab in advanced cancers. Concerning the study at large: The costimulatory receptor OX40 (CD134) was targeted by ivuxolimab, a fully human IgG2 agonistic monoclonal antibody. Intravenous ivuxolimab was administered to patients every 2 weeks at six dose levels: 0.01, 0.1, 0.3, 1.5, 3 and 10 mg/kg. Of the roughly 52 dose-escalation patients, hepatocellular carcinoma was present in roughly 19, melanoma in approximately 15, renal cell carcinoma in 9 and head and neck cancer in 9. A male proportion of approximately 83% and a mean age of approximately 58 years, ranging from roughly 23 to 80, were recorded for the dose-escalation cohort. Patients were allowed to have had prior anti-PD-1, anti-PD-L1 or anti-CTLA-4 therapy, and approximately 40% of the dose-escalation patients had been treated with checkpoint inhibitors. Partial responses occurred in three dose-escalation patients: two with cutaneous melanoma and one with hepatocellular carcinoma. Peripheral TCRbeta sequencing aimed to test whether ivuxolimab altered TCR sequence diversity and caused clonal T-cell expansion. The paper reports the monotherapy dose-escalation portion (N = 52 patients) of the phase I ivuxolimab trial.

Study-wide findings and limitations: The antigen specificity of the clonally expanded peripheral T cells was not determined. Low levels of normalized T-cell clonal expansion were also seen in some patients who did not respond. After ivuxolimab, CD8+ T cells had more expanded clones than CD4+ T cells on average. At doses of 0.1 to 3.0 mg/kg, clonal expansion of both CD4+ and CD8+ T cells in blood was seen between baseline and week 6. In partial responders in the 0.1-3.0 mg/kg groups, normalized peripheral clonal expansion was found to be among the lowest, especially among CD8+ T cells.

The TCR originated in an adult with an advanced solid tumor such as melanoma, head and neck, liver or kidney cancer. Rearrangement joined TRBV4-2 to TRBJ1-3, with the D gene not confidently named. The sample here was CD4+ or CD8+ T cells sorted from blood, taken in a trial of the OX40 agonist ivuxolimab. The encoded CDR3 is CASSQETTGNTIYF. The bases read TGTGCCAGCAGCCAAGAAACAACTGGAAACACCATATATTTT.